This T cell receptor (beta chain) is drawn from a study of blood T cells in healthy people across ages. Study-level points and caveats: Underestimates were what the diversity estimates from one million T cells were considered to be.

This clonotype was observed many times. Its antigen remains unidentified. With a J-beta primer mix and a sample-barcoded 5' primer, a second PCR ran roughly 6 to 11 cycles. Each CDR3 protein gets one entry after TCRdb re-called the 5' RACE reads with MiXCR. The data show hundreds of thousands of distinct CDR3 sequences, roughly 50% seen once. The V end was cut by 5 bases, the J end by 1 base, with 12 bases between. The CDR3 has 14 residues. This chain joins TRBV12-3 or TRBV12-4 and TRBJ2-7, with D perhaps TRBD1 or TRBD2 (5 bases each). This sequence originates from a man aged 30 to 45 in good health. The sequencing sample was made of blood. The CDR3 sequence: CASSTGTESYEQYF. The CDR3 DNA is TGTGCCAGCAGTACCGGGACGGAGTCCTACGAGCAGTACTTC.